Shown below are 5 T cell receptor beta chains from a single sample sequenced in a study of regulatory and conventional T cells in RAG deficiency (dated by TCRdb to between 2016 and 2019). Conventional CD4+ T cells were purified from blood as CD25-low CD127-high cells before genomic DNA extraction. Library preparation used the immunoSEQ multiplex PCR assay. TCRdb limited this immuneACCESS table to in-frame rearrangements with V and J called. A share of clones is missing; checked studies link under half to unresolved V genes, and the rest is unexplained. A total of thousands of clones appear in this sample, 82% of them only once. The leading ten clones occupy around 4.9% of the sample. The sample was CD4+ effector T cells sorted from blood. The source is a human donor with RAG deficiency presenting as severe combined immunodeficiency.

V is TRBV10-3 and J is TRBJ1-2, with 8 bases fitting TRBD1. The CDR3 covers 16 residues. J lost 8 bases, V lost 2 bases, and 13 bases had no gene match. Germline V gene sequence: CDR1 ENHRY, CDR2 SYGVKD. CDR3 region: CAISERDRTQTKGYTF. The CDR3 DNA sequence: TGTGCCATCAGTGAGCGGGACAGGACACAAACTAAGGGCTACACCTTC.

This clone has more than one count but fewer than ten. This chain joins TRBV7-2 and TRBJ2-3, with D hard to call. The CDR3 spans 12 residues. V shed 5 bases and J shed 2 bases, with 5 bases lying between them. The germline V gene encodes CDR1 SGHTA and CDR2 FQGNSA. CDR3 loop: CASSPYTDTQYF. The CDR3 DNA sequence: TGTGCCAGCAGCCCATACACAGATACGCAGTATTTT.

This clone was observed a few times. This sequence joins TRBV19 and TRBJ2-3; 9 positions agree with TRBD1. In germline, CDR1 is LNHDA, CDR2 SQIVND (reference sequence). The CDR3 runs 15 residues. V lost 6 bases and J lost 6; bases outside the gene matches: 10. The chain's CDR3 is CASRPWDRDADTQYF. CDR3 in DNA: TGTGCCAGTAGACCGTGGGACAGGGATGCGGATACGCAGTATTTT.

V is TRBV29-1 and J is TRBJ2-5; D call uncertain. The CDR3 is made up of 13 amino acids. The germline V gene has CDR1 SQVTM and CDR2 ANQGSEA. Trimming left V 1 base short and J 2 bases short, with 8 bases between. DNA of the CDR3: TGCAGCGTTGAAGCGGCCGTACAAGAGACCCAGTACTTC. This translates into CSVEAAVQETQYF.

This chain uses TRBV9 with TRBJ2-1; TRBD2 is a possible D gene (5 bases). The CDR3 has 15 residues. V was trimmed by 0 bases and J by 4 bases, leaving 11 bases between them. The V gene's germline CDR1 is SGDLS and CDR2 YYNGEE. This CDR3 is CASSVDSGGYNEQFF. The CDR3 nucleotides read TGTGCCAGCAGCGTAGACAGCGGAGGTTACAATGAGCAGTTCTTC.